This entry features one TCR beta chain sequence. Its antigen remains unknown. Cycle 7 day 1, cycle 4 day 1, and baseline were the timepoints at which blood was sampled. With 7 bases removed from V and 8 bases from J, the gap between germline ends came to 17 bases. Germline CDR1 reads MNHNY; CDR2 reads SVGAGI (reference sequence). This CDR3 has 13 amino acids. This sample is part of a study of OX40 agonist ivuxolimab in advanced cancers. Study-wide background: The diagnoses of dose-escalation patients were hepatocellular carcinoma, melanoma, renal cell or head and neck cancer. Three patients, one with hepatocellular carcinoma and two with cutaneous melanoma, responded partially.

Findings and limits, study-wide: Specificity for antigen went undetermined in the expanded peripheral T cells.

TCRdb's copy holds only in-frame clones and misses some; the assay was immunoSEQ multiplex PCR. The sample consists of under 85,000 clones, approximately 84% of them appearing once. The chain employs TRBV6-6 and TRBJ1-2; the D gene is possibly TRBD1 (5 bases). This TCR derives from an adult with an advanced solid tumor such as melanoma, head and neck, liver or kidney cancer. This material consisted of CD4+ or CD8+ T cells sorted from blood, taken in a trial of the OX40 agonist ivuxolimab. The CDR3 coding sequence is TGTGCCAGCACAGACCCGCAGGGCGGAGGCTACACCTTC. Its translation is CASTDPQGGGYTF.